This T cell receptor beta chain was profiled in a study of beta chain features in type 1 diabetes. General study findings and limits: PCR could preferentially amplify shorter templates, alike in patients and controls.

The J segment lost 3 bases and the V segment lost 3 bases, leaving 3 bases of the junction unmatched. CDR1 is MNHEY and CDR2 is SMNVEV in the germline V gene (reference sequence). This CDR3 contains 14 residues. This clone was seen a handful of times. Its matching antigen is unknown. Every bit of the isolated RNA underwent reverse transcription, so sequencing read expressed TCRB transcripts. The repertoire was sequenced with immunoSEQ multiplex PCR; TCRdb's copy has only in-frame clones and lacks some. This sample has more than 150,000 clones, with about 13% found just once. Input material: central memory CD4+ T cells from blood. The receptor's source is a woman younger than 30 in good health. This chain joins TRBV27 and TRBJ1-1, with TRBD1 matching over 8 bases. The CDR3 sequence is CASSFRGQDTEAFF. CDR3 coding DNA: TGTGCCAGCAGTTTCAGGGGGCAGGACACTGAAGCTTTCTTT.